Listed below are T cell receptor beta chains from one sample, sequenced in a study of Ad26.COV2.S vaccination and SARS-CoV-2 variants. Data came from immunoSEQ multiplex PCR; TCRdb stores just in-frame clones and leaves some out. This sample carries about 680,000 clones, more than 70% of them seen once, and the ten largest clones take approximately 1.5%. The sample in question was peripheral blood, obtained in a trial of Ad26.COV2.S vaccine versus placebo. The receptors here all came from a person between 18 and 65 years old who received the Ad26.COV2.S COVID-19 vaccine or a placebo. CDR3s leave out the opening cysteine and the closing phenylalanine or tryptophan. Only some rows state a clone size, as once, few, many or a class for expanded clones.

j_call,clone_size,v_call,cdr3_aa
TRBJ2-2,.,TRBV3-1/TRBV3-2,ASSRWPRLAGTGELF
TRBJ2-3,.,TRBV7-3,ASSRTSGRVDTQY
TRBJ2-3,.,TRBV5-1,ASSFSPNRGSEVTDTQY
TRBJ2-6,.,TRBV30,AHRVTGGGSGANVLT
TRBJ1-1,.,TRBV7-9,ASSLRGPGDTEAF
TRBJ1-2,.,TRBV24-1,ATSDRTGYGYT
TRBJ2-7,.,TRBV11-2,ASSLGSPRGYEQY
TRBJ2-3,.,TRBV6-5,ASRAASADTQY
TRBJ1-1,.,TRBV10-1,ASSRQGQTEAF
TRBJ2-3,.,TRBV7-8,ASSLGQGVDTQY
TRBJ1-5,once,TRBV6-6,ASKPGFSNQPQH
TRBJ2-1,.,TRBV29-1,SVEVSSGSDEQF
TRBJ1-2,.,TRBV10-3,ASKNDRGHYGYT
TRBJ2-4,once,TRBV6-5,ASGGTGANIQY
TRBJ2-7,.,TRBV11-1,ASSFDGTPSYEQY
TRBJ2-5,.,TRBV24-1,ATKDHVSEAQY
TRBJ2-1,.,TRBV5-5,ASSLAGGEQF
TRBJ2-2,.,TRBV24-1,ATSDLELNTGELF
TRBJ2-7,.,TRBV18,ASSPPGPYEQY
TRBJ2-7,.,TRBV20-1,SASMSRGTYEQY
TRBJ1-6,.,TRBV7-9,ASSLEWNSPLH
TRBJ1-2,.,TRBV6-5,ATGQGYGYT
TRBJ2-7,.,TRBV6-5,ASGLGQPREQY
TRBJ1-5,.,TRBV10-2,ASSGTLTLDRAYQPQH
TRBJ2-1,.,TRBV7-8,ASSLDSGGAYNEQF
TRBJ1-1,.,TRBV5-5,ASSLLVRGNTEAF
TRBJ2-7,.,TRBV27,ATSATTTGEQY
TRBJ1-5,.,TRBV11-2,ASSRGTGVNQPQH
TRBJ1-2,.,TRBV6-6,ASSPQSYGYT
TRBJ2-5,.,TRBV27,ASSPIQGERETQY